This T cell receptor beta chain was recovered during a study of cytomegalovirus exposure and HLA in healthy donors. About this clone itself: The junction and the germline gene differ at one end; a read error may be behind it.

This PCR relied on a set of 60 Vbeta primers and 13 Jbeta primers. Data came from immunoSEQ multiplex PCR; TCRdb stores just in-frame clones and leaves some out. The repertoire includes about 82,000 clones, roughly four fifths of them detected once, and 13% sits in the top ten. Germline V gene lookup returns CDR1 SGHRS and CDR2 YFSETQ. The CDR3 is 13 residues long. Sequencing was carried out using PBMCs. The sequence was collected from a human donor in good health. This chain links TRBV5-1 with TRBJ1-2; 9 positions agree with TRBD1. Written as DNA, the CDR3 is TGCGCCAGCAGCGAACCGGGACAGGGCTCCAGTATCTTC. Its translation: CASSEPGQGSSIF.